The present T cell receptor (beta chain) was sequenced within a study of blood T cells in healthy people across ages. Overall study results and limits: Across samples, TCR beta diversity tracked strongly with naive T cell percentage.

Concerning this clonotype: Its antigen is not identified.

A J-beta primer mix and a sample-barcoded 5' primer were used in a second PCR of roughly 6 to 11 cycles. One entry per CDR3 protein, called by TCRdb with MiXCR from the 5' RACE reads. The table shows approximately 800,000 distinct CDR3 sequences, with around 62% occurring only once. The trim removed 11 bases at V and 7 bases at J, leaving 9 bases unmatched. CDR3 length: 13 residues. Germline CDR1 reads MNHNY; CDR2 reads SVGAGI (reference sequence). The specimen sequenced was blood. The clonotype comes from a man aged 30 to 45 in good health. The chain links TRBV6-6 to TRBJ2-1; TRBD1 aligns across 9 bases. The CDR3 reads CAGRGTGRNEQFF. The CDR3 bases are TGTGCCGGCCGGGGGACAGGGAGGAATGAGCAGTTCTTC.